The clone carrying this TCR beta chain was counted between two and nine times. What it binds is not known. The CDR3 length is 15 residues. V lost 5 bases, J lost 2 bases, and 4 bases stayed unmatched. The germline CDR1 and CDR2 sequences are SGHVS and FNYEAQ. This sample stems from a study of response to subunit inactivated influenza vaccine. Via MiXCR, TCRdb re-called the RT-PCR reads, giving one row per CDR3 protein. Altogether about 500,000 distinct CDR3 sequences are present, 10% to 15% being singletons, with the ten largest covering around 13%. Study observations and caveats: It was the authors' suggestion that each seasonal influenza vaccination recruits few new T cells.

This sequence joins TRBV7-6 and TRBJ2-7, with 12 bases lining up with TRBD1. The clonotype was recovered from a man aged 50-60 years who received an inactivated influenza vaccine. The specimen comprised PBMCs from blood, sampled roughly 6 weeks after vaccination. CDR3 bases: TGTGCCAGCAGCCGGGACAGGGGGCGAACCTACGAGCAGTACTTC. This gives the protein CASSRDRGRTYEQYF.